The clone carrying this T cell receptor (beta chain) turned up a few times. An end of the junction differs from the germline gene, which may be a read error. This specimen belongs to a study of T-cell reconstitution after alpha-beta-depleted transplantation in children. This CDR3 is 17 amino acids long. Per the germline V gene, CDR1 is MGHRA and CDR2 is YSYEKL. The TCRbeta library incorporated unique molecular identifiers. MiXCR was run by TCRdb on the PCR reads, yielding one entry per CDR3 protein. The sample has approximately 350,000 distinct CDR3 sequences; 15% to 20% are singletons. Material: PBMCs, mostly from graft donor cells, obtained 360 days after TCRalphabeta/CD19-depleted stem cell transplant. This clonotype originated in a male patient under 10 years old who had a stem cell transplant for acute lymphoblastic leukemia, so the T cells may come from the graft donor. The genes are TRBV4-1 and TRBJ1-1, with D uncertain. The CDR3 loop reads CASSPNQWTLLRTETFF. The DNA for the CDR3 is TGCGCCAGCAGCCCGAATCAATGGACCCTCCTGAGGACTGAAACTTTCTTT.